The entry below gives a single T cell receptor beta chain sequence along with its context. The antigen remains undetermined. The germline gives CDR1 LNHDA, CDR2 SQIVND (reference sequence). The CDR3 is made up of 14 amino acids. Trimming took off 8 bases at V and 2 bases at J, with 12 bases between the two ends. These data come from a study of cytomegalovirus exposure and HLA in healthy donors. Primers: 60 Vbeta forward and 13 Jbeta reverse. TCRdb's table, derived via immunoSEQ multiplex PCR, lists solely in-frame clones and lacks some. Of around 190,000 clones listed, 86% are singletons. Points from the study as a whole: An assumption of roughly uniform sequencing depth across donors underlay the presence/absence analyses. Some V segments could not be told apart, so they were left out, TRBV6-2 and TRBV6-3 among them. An observed cluster of highly shared sequence variants was recorded as a likely sequencing artifact. Clonal expansion was found to be greater in HLA-associated TCR beta chains than in equally common others in a later analysis.

The V and J genes are TRBV19 and TRBJ2-2, with D uncertain. The source of this sequence is a woman younger than 45 in good health and CMV-seronegative. Sequenced sample: PBMCs. CDR3 loop: CASYPNRNTGELFF. The CDR3 coding sequence is TGTGCCAGTTATCCGAACAGAAACACCGGGGAGCTGTTTTTT.